This TCR beta chain was identified during a study of T cell changes during pregnancy in multiple sclerosis. The length of the CDR3 is 15 residues. V was trimmed by 1 base and J by 0 bases, leaving 9 bases between them. Germline V gene data show CDR1 as SEHNR and CDR2 as FQNEAQ (reference sequence). Clones were sequenced by immunoSEQ multiplex PCR, and TCRdb holds only the in-frame ones, with some missing. In the table there are 100,000 or so clones, about 94% of which are singletons. The V gene is TRBV7-9, the J gene TRBJ1-1, with a possible D match to TRBD1 (6 bases). The TCR sequence derives from a female donor in good health, enrolled as a control in a pregnancy study. The sequencing here drew on peripheral blood, taken after pregnancy. The CDR3 region has the DNA TGTGCCAGCAGCTTAGGTGGACAGATGAACACTGAAGCTTTCTTT. It encodes CASSLGGQMNTEAFF. The variable domain in full, completed from reference TRBV7-9 and TRBJ1-1, reads DTGVSQNPRHKITKRGQNVTFRCDPISEHNRLYWYRQTLGQGPEFLTYFQNEAQLEKSRLLSDRFSAERPKGSFSTLEIQRTEQGDSAMYLCASSLGGQMNTEAFFGQGTRLTVV.